This TCR beta chain emerged from a study of T cell changes during pregnancy in multiple sclerosis. V was pared by 4 bases and J by 0 bases, with 3 bases of the junction left unmatched. Germline V CDR1 and CDR2: MGHRA, YSYEKL. The CDR3 covers 15 residues. Using immunoSEQ multiplex PCR, the repertoire was profiled, and TCRdb retains in-frame clones only, with some absent. The sample includes 55,000 to 85,000 clones, 90% of them seen just once. This sequence was found in a female donor with multiple sclerosis, enrolled in a pregnancy study. The sequences come from peripheral blood, collected in the third trimester of pregnancy. V gene TRBV4-1 combines with J gene TRBJ2-3; 8 bases match TRBD1. Written as DNA, the CDR3 is TGCGCCAGCAGCCGGGACAGGCTTAGCACAGATACGCAGTATTTT. Translating it yields CASSRDRLSTDTQYF.